Listed here is a single TCR beta chain. The antigen remains undetermined. The data were taken from a study of T cells after yellow fever vaccination. At the level of the study: SMART-Seq v4 Ultra Low Input handled preparation of low-cell-number fractions. Regarding the study as a whole: Contamination of FACS-sorted repertoires by abundant clonotypes from the bulk population could occur. Peak timing came faster in the weaker secondary response, day 5 versus 15. Post-booster samples contained most primary-vaccination clones (around 96% CD4, almost 90% CD8).

TCRdb independently ran MiXCR on the 5' RACE reads; one entry per CDR3 protein. The data contain 60,000 to 85,000 distinct CDR3 sequences, approximately 6.5% of them singletons. The receptor was derived from a man aged 18 to 29 who received the YFV17D yellow fever vaccine. This material consisted of CD8+ T cells sorted from PBMCs, taken 5 days after the first yellow fever vaccination.

CDR3 DNA sequence: TGTGCCACCAGCAGAGATGGACAGTCTAGCAATCAGCCCCAGCATTTT. Its protein product is CATSRDGQSSNQPQHF. V gene TRBV15 combines with J gene TRBJ1-5; possible D gene TRBD1, 6 bases. Between the trimmed V and J ends, which lost 0 bases and 0 bases, there was a span of 9 bases. CDR1 is LNHNV and CDR2 is YYDKDF in the germline V gene (reference sequence). CDR3 length: 16 residues.